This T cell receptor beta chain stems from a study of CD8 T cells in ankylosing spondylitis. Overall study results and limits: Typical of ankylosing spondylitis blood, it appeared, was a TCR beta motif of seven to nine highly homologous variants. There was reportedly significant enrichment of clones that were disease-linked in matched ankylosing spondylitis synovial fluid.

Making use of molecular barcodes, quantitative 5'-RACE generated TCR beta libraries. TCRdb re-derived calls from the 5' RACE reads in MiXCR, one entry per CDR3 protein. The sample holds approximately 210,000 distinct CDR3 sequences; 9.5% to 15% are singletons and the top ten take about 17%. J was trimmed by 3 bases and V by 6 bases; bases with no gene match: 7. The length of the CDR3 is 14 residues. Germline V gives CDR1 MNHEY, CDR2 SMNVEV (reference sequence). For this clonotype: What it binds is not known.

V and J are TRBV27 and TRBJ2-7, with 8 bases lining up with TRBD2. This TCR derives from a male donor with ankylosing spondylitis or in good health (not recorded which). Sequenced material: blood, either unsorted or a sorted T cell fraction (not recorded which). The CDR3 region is CASRKLSGSYEQYF. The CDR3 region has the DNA TGTGCCAGCAGGAAATTAAGCGGGAGCTACGAGCAGTACTTC.